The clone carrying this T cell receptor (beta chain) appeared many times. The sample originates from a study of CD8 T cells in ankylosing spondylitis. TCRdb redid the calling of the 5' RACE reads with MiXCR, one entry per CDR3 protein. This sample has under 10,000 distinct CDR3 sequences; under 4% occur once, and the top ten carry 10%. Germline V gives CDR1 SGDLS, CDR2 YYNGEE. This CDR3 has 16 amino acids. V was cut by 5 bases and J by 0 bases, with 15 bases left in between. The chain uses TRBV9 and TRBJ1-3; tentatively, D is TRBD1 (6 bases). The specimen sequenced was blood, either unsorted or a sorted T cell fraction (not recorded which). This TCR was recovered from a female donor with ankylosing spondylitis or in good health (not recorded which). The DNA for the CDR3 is TGTGCCAGCAGTGATTCACAGGGATACTCTGGAAACACCATATATTTT. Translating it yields CASSDSQGYSGNTIYF.